This record concerns one TCR beta chain sequence. This clone occurred a few times. No cognate antigen has been identified for it. Base qualities are not at hand, and no much larger clone is one base apart. In total, 666 healthy bone marrow donors made up the cohort. Cohort members were all nominally healthy when sampled, although unrecorded immune exposures were likely present. The donor was CMV seronegative and belonged to the group of 352 seronegative cohort members. Each donor provided a peripheral blood sample, and peripheral blood mononuclear cells were used for TCR beta sequencing. Genomic DNA extraction from the blood cell samples was performed with the Qiagen DNeasy Blood Extraction Kit. V sheds 10 bases and J sheds 3 bases, leaving 21 bases between their ends. Spanning cysteine to phenylalanine, the CDR3 consists of 16 amino acids. CDR3 DNA only is kept here, 48 bases in frame from base 1. As encoded in the germline V gene, CDR1 is ENHRY while CDR2 is SYGVKD.

Library construction relied on the immunoSEQ multiplex PCR assay. For the multiplex PCR, a mixture combining 60 forward primers for TCR Vbeta segments and 13 reverse primers for TCR Jbeta segments was used. Amplification of the CDR3 region of rearranged TCR beta genes was performed with a multiplex PCR assay on genomic DNA. On the Illumina HiSeq System, the amplified TCR beta libraries were sequenced as 87-base-pair reads. Turning to the authors' computational methods: A later analysis counted approximately 76 million unique TCR beta chains across the roughly 700 repertoires, and 10 million to 11 million of these chains were shared by at least two donors. A nearest-neighbor algorithm error-corrected the raw reads and collapsed the reads into unique sequences, merging closely related sequences to remove PCR and sequencing errors. Alignment of CDR3 sequences to IMGT reference sequences was used to assign V, D and J gene segments. For a sequence to be retained, a match of at least six nucleotides was required to both a V gene segment and a J gene segment. Rearrangements were classified as productive when the CDR3 lacked stop codons and remained in frame with V and J, and all other rearrangements were classified as non-productive. CDR3 was defined by IMGT convention, running from the second conserved V-encoded cysteine to the conserved J-encoded phenylalanine. Sequences without an unambiguous match to a single V gene segment were excluded from the earlier analysis of a few hundred of the donors. An earlier analysis of several hundred of the donors called V segments functional above 56.7% productive rearrangements and segregating when the between-donor standard deviation exceeded 5%. A statistical classification framework was built to diagnose cytomegalovirus status from the catalog of TCR beta chain sequences. In a later analysis, V and J genes were assigned by comparing TCR nucleotide sequences against IMGT/GENE-DB human TR gene sequences. A later analysis assigned CDR3 sequences and most-parsimonious VDJ recombination scenarios with the TCRdist pipeline. In a later analysis, each TCR beta chain was defined by its CDR3 amino acid sequence together with its V-gene family, and reads lacking a unique V-gene family were excluded. To address suspected cross-contamination and a sequencing artifact, a later analysis removed around 600 highly shared, low-generation-probability nucleotide sequences. In a later analysis, a clonal expansion index for each public chain was calculated from normalized within-repertoire ranks of inferred template counts. In a later analysis, generation probabilities were computed with a VDJ recombination model fitted to out-of-frame rearrangements, and the resulting probabilities were checked against IGoR. A later analysis scored TCR-TCR, TCR-HLA and TCR-CMV co-occurrence with hypergeometric tests, applying a repertoire-size bias correction to TCR pairs. In a later analysis, false discovery rates were estimated by permuting HLA or CMV assignments 20 times. A later analysis grouped co-occurring TCRs with DBSCAN, adding TCRdist sequence similarity when clustering within HLA-allele-positive subsets. Repertoires with fewer than 30,000 or more than 120,000 public chains, plus five repertoires with anomalous nucleotide sharing, were excluded from co-occurrence clustering. TCRdb carries this immuneACCESS record with in-frame sequences only. Its versions omit some clonotypes, under half of them owing to an unresolved V gene in the studies checked, with the rest unexplained. Clonal size and the V and J genes are those of that table, whereas D and trimming came from the DNA. Here the sample has approximately 150,000 clones; roughly 80% occur a single time. Clones ranked in the top ten supply about 2.5% of the sample.

This sample is drawn from a study of cytomegalovirus exposure and HLA in healthy donors (dated by TCRdb to about 2017). With respect to the entire study: According to an earlier analysis of 587 of the donors, 200 million or so T cells yielded 100 million or so unique TCR beta sequences and approximately 280 Gb of sequence data. Every discovery cohort repertoire had been produced on one sequencing platform. A separate validation cohort of more than 100 different subjects was used in addition to the 666-subject first cohort. To decide whether each TCR beta V gene segment behaved as functional or pseudogenic, an earlier analysis of nearly 600 of the donors relied on high-throughput TCR beta sequencing. A later genetic analysis took genome-wide SNP genotypes for about 65% of the 666 donors and used that subset as a discovery cohort. Among the roughly 400 genotyped donors, approximately 76% belonged to the genetic ancestry cluster associated with self-reported Caucasian donors. A later analysis re-analyzed previously published TCR beta repertoires from hundreds of donors and added high-resolution HLA genotyping to study TCR occurrence patterns. The study aimed to test whether cataloging public T cell receptors could reveal signatures of past pathogen exposure. Rather than drawing on any new phenotypic data, the later analysis identified candidate immune exposures from TCR beta sequences and the way those sequences occurred across donors. Among a few hundred genotyped donors of the cohort, an average of about 240,000 unique TCR beta nucleotide sequences were sequenced per donor, 15% to 20% of them non-productive. Because of strong linkage in the cohort, roughly five DR-DQ haplotypes were treated as single units for association and clustering. HLA typing covered class I and class II loci at four-digit resolution. The study combined high-throughput TCR immunosequencing, statistical association of individual TCRs with disease status, and machine learning to predict cytomegalovirus infection status. The number of typed donors differed by locus: about 620-640 for A, B, C, DRB1 and DQB1; 522 for DQA1; 606 for DPA1; and around 450 for DPB1. The study profiled the T cell repertoires of 550 to 700 subjects by immunosequencing and related them to cytomegalovirus serostatus. An early release that covered more than 550 HLA-typed donors contained approximately 300 gigabases of sequencing data and tens of millions of unique TCR sequences. Donor age, sex, ethnicity and CMV serostatus were compiled together with the repertoire data.

Points the paper makes about the study in general: The only immune exposure information available for the cohort was CMV serostatus. The earlier analysis of approximately 560 of the donors excluded around 17 rarely observed V segments, including chromosome 9 orphons, because counts were too low. V-gene and J-gene trimming of TCR beta chains was associated with a missense DCLRE1C variant in a later genetic analysis, and the association was replicated in an independent cohort. The study listed 164 TCR beta chains as associated with cytomegalovirus. Some IMGT-functional V segments, including TRBV6-2 and TRBV6-3, could not be told apart with the 87-base-pair reads, so those segments were excluded. In a later analysis, TCR association rates were found to vary across HLA loci, with the most associated TCRs seen for DRB1 alleles and the fewest for HLA-C alleles. The classifier was reported to diagnose cytomegalovirus status with high specificity and sensitivity in both the original and validation cohorts. Assigning TCR associations to individual alleles was difficult when HLA alleles, especially DR and DQ, strongly co-occurred. Only TCR beta chains were sequenced in this cohort, and the absence of alpha or paired-chain data limited detectable features. The presence/absence analyses assumed that sequencing depth was roughly uniform across donors, and that assumption may not be true. An earlier analysis of approximately 590 of the donors showed that most TCR beta V segments appeared in productive rearrangements either about 87% or about 30% of the time, which broadly matched IMGT annotations. Across donors, most TCR sequences were observed very rarely, whereas some public TCRs were present in many individuals. In vitro tests confirmed that a few of the cytomegalovirus-associated TCR beta chains recognize cytomegalovirus antigens. It was suggested by the authors that the approach could potentially be generalized to other disease states and immunological phenotypes. A further reported finding was that TCR beta sequences accurately predicted the HLA-A and HLA-B alleles for most subjects in the first cohort. A cluster of highly shared sequence variants was judged likely to represent a technical artifact of the sequencing pipeline. Correlated functional status among segregating V segments might reflect linkage disequilibrium, but an unknown experimental factor could not be ruled out. In a later analysis, around 15,000 TCR beta sequences were associated with specific HLA alleles at a false discovery rate of 0.05. A later analysis found that HLA-associated TCR beta chains were more clonally expanded and had lower generation probabilities than equally common non-associated chains. Because HLA typing was unavailable for some donors at each locus, only the typed subset was used in association tests. A later genetic analysis reported fewer N-insertions in productive TCRs among donors in an Asian-associated ancestry cluster than the roughly 700-donor mean. According to a later analysis, parvovirus B19, influenza, CMV and Epstein-Barr virus appeared linked to several top co-occurrence clusters. According to a later analysis, most CMV-associated TCR beta chains appeared to be HLA-restricted, and the HLA associations seemed to be driven largely by CMV exposure.

The V and J genes are TRBV10-3 and TRBJ1-4; matching of 6 bases hints at TRBD1 as the D gene. The receptor comes from a boy between 2 and 10 years old in good health and CMV-seronegative. The sequenced sample consisted of PBMCs. The DNA sequence follows: TGTGCCACCTACCCCGGGAGGGGGGAGTCTAATGAAAAACTGTTTTTT. Its translation is CATYPGRGESNEKLFF.